Listed here are 23 T cell receptor beta chains from one sample, sequenced in a study of regulatory and conventional T cells in RAG deficiency. The sorted conventional CD4+ T cells were CD25-low and CD127-high, with genomic DNA sequenced. Libraries were prepared by immunoSEQ multiplex PCR; TCRdb keeps only in-frame clonotypes and omits some of them. The sample lists around 30,000 clones; around 96% were seen once. The sample was also reused in another study, on regulatory T cells. That work states: Amplification used 52 TRBV primers and 13 TRBJ primers.

The sequencing sample was made of CD25- CD4+ T cells sorted from blood. The source of these receptors is a human donor in good health.

The chain links TRBV6-1 to TRBJ2-3, with 8 bases that match TRBD1. CDR3 length: 14 residues. CDR1 and CDR2 from the germline V gene are MNHNS and SASEGT. V dropped 2 bases and J dropped 3; count of bases not matched to a gene: 1. The CDR3 DNA reads as TGTGCCAGCAGTGAATACAGGGGGACAGATACGCAGTATTTT. It translates to CASSEYRGTDTQYF.

The chain couples TRBV19 to TRBJ2-4; the D is unclear. Germline V gene sequence: CDR1 LNHDA, CDR2 SQIVND (reference sequence). Deletions cut 3 bases from V and 1 base from J, with 7 bases between. There are 14 residues in the CDR3. The CDR3 DNA sequence: TGTGCCAGTAGTATTCCCAGGGCCAAAAACATTCAGTACTTC. Protein product: CASSIPRAKNIQYF.

This chain joins TRBV5-1 and TRBJ2-1; 13 bases map to TRBD2. J gave up 6 bases and V 1 base, and 1 base lay outside the gene matches. CDR3 length equals 15 residues. The V gene's germline CDR1 is SGHRS and CDR2 YFSETQ. The CDR3 DNA is TGCGCCAGCAGCTTGAGACTAGCGGGGGGCAATGAGCAGTTCTTC. Protein: CASSLRLAGGNEQFF.

This clone was counted a single time. The rearrangement joins TRBV5-1 to TRBJ1-3; a weak D match, TRBD1 (5 bases). The CDR3 spans 16 residues. Germline V gene data show CDR1 as SGHRS and CDR2 as YFSETQ. The germline V and J ends were trimmed by 3 bases and 0 bases, with 13 bases remaining between them. This CDR3 is CASSSDDRRSGNTIYF. The DNA of the CDR3 is TGCGCCAGCAGCTCAGACGACAGACGCTCTGGAAACACCATATATTTT.

The rearrangement joins TRBV28 to TRBJ2-5, with 8 nucleotides matching TRBD1. CDR3 length: 15 residues. Germline loops: CDR1 MDHEN, CDR2 SYDVKM. The V and J ends lost 6 bases and 5 bases, in that order; junction bases with no gene match: 11. Here the CDR3 reads CASSPQGAGSETQYF. DNA for the CDR3: TGTGCCAGCAGCCCTCAGGGGGCGGGAAGTGAGACCCAGTACTTC.

This rearrangement joins TRBV6-6 to TRBJ1-4; D possibly corresponds to TRBD1 (6 bases). The V gene's germline CDR1 is MNHNY and CDR2 SVGAGI (reference sequence). The CDR3 covers 12 residues. The CDR3 DNA sequence: TGTGCTACGAGGCACAGGGATGAAAAACTGTTTTTT. Translated, it gives CATRHRDEKLFF.

V gene TRBV11-3 combines with J gene TRBJ2-3; 12 nucleotides match TRBD2. Germline V gene sequence: CDR1 SGHNT, CDR2 YENEEA. This CDR3 has 17 amino acids. Unmatched junction bases numbered 14, after V lost 5 bases and J lost 8 bases. The chain's CDR3 is CASSPSSGGALSRTQYF. The CDR3 nucleotides read TGTGCCAGCAGCCCCTCTAGCGGGGGGGCGTTGTCACGTACGCAGTATTTT.

The chain carries TRBV12-5 and TRBJ1-1; D remains unclear. The germline V and J ends were trimmed by 2 bases and 3 bases, with 16 bases remaining between them. CDR1 and CDR2 from the germline V gene are LGHNT and FRNRAP. The CDR3 length is 16 residues. DNA of the CDR3: TGTGCTAGTGGTTTGCACTGGGGAGGGAGGGACACTGAAGCTTTCTTT. Translated: CASGLHWGGRDTEAFF. Together with reference TRBV12-5 and TRBJ1-1, the CDR3 gives the full variable domain: DARVTQTPRHKVTEMGQEVTMRCQPILGHNTVFWYRQTMMQGLELLAYFRNRAPLDDSGMPKDRFSAEMPDATLATLKIQPSEPRDSAVYFCASGLHWGGRDTEAFFGQGTRLTVV.

The rearrangement uses TRBV19 and TRBJ1-5; D perhaps matches TRBD1 (5 bases). Germline V lookup: CDR1 LNHDA, CDR2 SQIVND (reference sequence). The CDR3 runs to 19 residues. Deletions cut 2 bases from V and 8 bases from J, with 28 bases between. CDR3 loop: CASSILRNSGGVLGEPQHF. CDR3 sequence (DNA): TGTGCCAGTAGTATACTAAGAAATAGTGGAGGGGTCCTCGGGGAGCCCCAGCATTTT.

The chain employs TRBV28 and TRBJ2-5; 9 bases line up with TRBD2. Germline V gives CDR1 MDHEN, CDR2 SYDVKM. This CDR3 has 16 amino acids. The J segment lost 10 bases and the V segment lost 3 bases, leaving 15 bases of the junction unmatched. CDR3 in DNA: TGTGCCAGCAGTTTTGTAACTAGCGGGCTGGCGGGGGACCAGTACTTC. It codes for CASSFVTSGLAGDQYF.

The chain recombines TRBV28 with TRBJ1-3; 8 nucleotides agree with TRBD1. Germline V gene sequence: CDR1 MDHEN, CDR2 SYDVKM. The V gene end was trimmed by 1 base and the J gene end by 1 base; junction bases not matched to a gene: 3. This CDR3 has 16 residues. The CDR3 reads CASSLSRDRSGNTIYF. The CDR3 DNA reads TGTGCCAGCAGTTTATCAAGGGACAGGTCTGGAAACACCATATATTTT.

This clone was detected a few times. This chain connects TRBV5-1 to TRBJ1-3, with 9 bases fitting TRBD1. J gave up 2 bases and V 4 bases, and 10 bases lay outside the gene matches. The CDR3 spans 17 residues. Germline V gene data show CDR1 as SGHRS and CDR2 as YFSETQ. In DNA, the CDR3 is TGCGCCAGCAGCGTAGACCGACAGGGGGGACCTGGAAACACCATATATTTT. This gives the protein CASSVDRQGGPGNTIYF.

The chain uses TRBV7-2 and TRBJ2-2; 8 nucleotides agree with TRBD1. Germline CDR1 is SGHTA and CDR2 is FQGNSA. Trimming removed 1 base from V and 4 bases from J; junction bases left unmatched: 2. The CDR3 totals 15 residues. The CDR3 DNA follows: TGTGCCAGCAGCTTAGGGACAGGGACCACCGGGGAGCTGTTTTTT. It encodes CASSLGTGTTGELFF.

This clone was observed once. The rearrangement joins TRBV5-6 to TRBJ2-1, with a weak D call TRBD2 (6 bases). V shed 3 bases and J shed 0 bases, with 13 bases lying between them. This CDR3 region has 16 residues. Germline loops: CDR1 SGHDT, CDR2 YYEEEE. In DNA form, the CDR3 reads TGTGCCAGCAGCTCGGTTGGGGGGAGCTCCTACAATGAGCAGTTCTTC. Translation gives CASSSVGGSSYNEQFF.

The gene calls are TRBV28 and TRBJ1-2; 8 positions agree with TRBD1. Trimming cost V 4 bases and J 8 bases; bases outside gene matches: 9. Germline CDR1 and CDR2: MDHEN and SYDVKM. The CDR3 runs 14 residues. The CDR3 DNA is TGTGCCAGCAGTTCGGTCCAGGGGGCGCGGGGCTACACCTTC. This encodes CASSSVQGARGYTF.

The CDR3 region is CASSEGGRLMYNSPLHF. The DNA of the CDR3 is TGTGCCAGCAGTGAAGGGGGCAGACTTATGTATAATTCACCCCTCCACTTT. The genes are TRBV6-1 and TRBJ1-6; D might be TRBD1 (5 bases). CDR1 MNHNS and CDR2 SASEGT come from the germline V gene. Trimming removed 1 base from V and 4 bases from J, with 14 bases in between. CDR3 size: 17 residues.

This rearrangement joins TRBV7-2 to TRBJ1-2; TRBD1 matches at 7 bases. After removal of 5 bases from V and 3 bases from J, the junction contained 6 bases not matched to a gene. In germline, CDR1 is SGHTA, CDR2 FQGNSA. The CDR3 spans 14 residues. The CDR3 loop is CASSRDRYYYGYTF. The CDR3 DNA reads TGTGCCAGCAGCCGGGACAGATATTACTATGGCTACACCTTC.

The rearrangement joins TRBV5-1 to TRBJ1-5; 7 bases are shared with TRBD1. This CDR3 is 15 amino acids long. Trimming at V came to 5 bases and at J to 0 bases, leaving 5 bases not matched to a gene. Per germline, CDR1 SGHRS and CDR2 YFSETQ. The CDR3 sequence: CASRGTANSNQPQHF. The CDR3 bases are TGCGCCAGCAGGGGGACAGCAAATAGCAATCAGCCCCAGCATTTT.

The J gene is TRBJ1-5, the V gene TRBV28; D is uncertain. This CDR3 has 14 residues. Germline V gives CDR1 MDHEN, CDR2 SYDVKM. The germline V and J ends were trimmed by 7 bases and 3 bases, with 13 bases remaining between them. CDR3 in amino acids: CASNPQPPNQPQHF. As DNA, the CDR3 is TGTGCCAGCAATCCACAACCCCCCAATCAGCCCCAGCATTTT.

The chain uses TRBV18 and TRBJ1-2, with 7 bases that match TRBD1. J lost 5 bases, V lost 5 bases, and 8 bases had no gene match. The CDR3 has 14 residues. The germline gives CDR1 KGHSH, CDR2 LQKENI. The CDR3 DNA follows: TGTGCCAGCTCAGCGGGACAGAAGAGTTATGGCTACACCTTC. Amino acid sequence: CASSAGQKSYGYTF.

V usage is TRBV15 and J usage is TRBJ2-1; TRBD2 matches at 9 bases. Germline CDR1 LNHNV, CDR2 YYDKDF (reference sequence). The CDR3 is 15 amino acids. Trimming cost V 3 bases and J 6 bases; bases outside gene matches: 6. Written as DNA, the CDR3 is TGTGCCACCAGCAGGGGGCTAGCGGGGATCAATGAGCAGTTCTTC. Amino acids: CATSRGLAGINEQFF.

DNA for the CDR3: TGTGCCAGCAGCTTGACACCGGGAGTGCACGAGCAGTACTTC. Its translation is CASSLTPGVHEQYF. The chain links TRBV11-2 to TRBJ2-7, with D perhaps TRBD2 (6 bases). Germline CDR1 SGHAT, CDR2 FQNNGV. This CDR3 is 14 amino acids long. V was shortened by 3 bases and J by 5 bases, with 14 bases between the two germline ends.

V is TRBV11-3 and J is TRBJ1-6; D is unclear. The germline V gene encodes CDR1 SGHNT and CDR2 YENEEA. This CDR3 has 15 residues. V was cut by 0 bases and J by 0 bases, with 3 bases left in between. This chain's CDR3 is CASSLDSSYNSPLHF. CDR3 sequence (DNA): TGTGCCAGCAGCTTAGACAGCTCCTATAATTCACCCCTCCACTTT.